This TCR beta chain was sequenced for a study of T cell repertoires in cytomegalovirus infection. MiXCR, run by TCRdb on the reads, gives a single entry per CDR3 protein. Of almost 500,000 distinct CDR3 sequences listed, around 10% were seen once; the top ten hold about 10%. The V segment lost 6 bases and the J segment 8 bases; nucleotides outside the gene matches: 12. Germline CDR1 is MGHRA and CDR2 is YSYEKL. The CDR3 is 15 amino acids. In its sample, this clonotype was seen many times. Its antigen is not identified. Findings of the study overall: HLA-C-restricted CMV clonotypes gave the most frequent clonotype in two of eight donors.

The specimen sequenced was PBMCs. The V and J genes are TRBV4-1 and TRBJ1-4; 7 positions match TRBD1. This TCR was recovered from a human donor in good health (CMV status not recorded). Some clones in this sample may be carry-over from other donors' samples. Here the CDR3 reads CASRLGGRRFEKLFF. CDR3 nucleotide sequence: TGCGCCAGCAGACTAGGGGGCAGGAGATTCGAAAAACTGTTTTTT.